This TCR beta chain derives from a study of spatial heterogeneity in lung cancer. The study's findings and limits: The number of expanded tumor alpha and beta chains correlated with mutation number. Ubiquitous and regional expanded TCR counts mirrored ubiquitous and regional nonsynonymous mutation counts, respectively.

A unique molecular identifier was attached to every TCR cDNA molecule. TCRdb re-analysed the 5' RACE reads in MiXCR, keeping a single row per CDR3 protein. The table lists roughly 23,000 distinct CDR3 sequences, 4% to 5.5% of them singletons. Regarding time point: sample taken at primary tumor resection. No cells were sorted before sequencing. The whole RNA sequenced was extracted from tumor, nontumor lung or frozen PBMC. The CDR3 is made up of 16 amino acids. The J segment lost 4 bases and the V segment lost 2 bases, leaving 7 bases of the junction unmatched. CDR1 SGHRS and CDR2 YFSETQ come from the germline V gene. This clonotype was detected only a few times. Its antigen is still unknown.

The rearrangement joins TRBV5-1 to TRBJ2-3; TRBD2 aligns across 10 bases. Sequences were derived from lung tumor tissue, sampled at surgery. This sequence was found in a male donor with early-stage non-small cell lung cancer. In DNA form, the CDR3 reads TGCGCCAGCAGCTTCTCTAGCGGGGGCGGGTCAGATACGCAGTATTTT. Protein product: CASSFSSGGGSDTQYF.